What follows are 6 T cell receptor beta chains derived from one specimen sequenced in a study of blood T cells in healthy people across ages. A J-beta primer mix and a sample-barcoded 5' primer were used in a second PCR of roughly 6 to 11 cycles. TCRdb recomputed calls from the 5' RACE reads with MiXCR, one row per CDR3 protein. Altogether about 650,000 distinct CDR3 sequences are present, about 34% being singletons, with the ten largest covering 15%. Input material: blood. The source is a woman at least 80 years old in good health.

This clonotype came up many times. CDR3 in amino acids: CASSQGRDLRETQYF. In nucleotides, the CDR3 is TGTGCCAGCAGCCAAGGTCGGGACTTAAGAGAGACCCAGTACTTC. The V and J genes are TRBV4-2 and TRBJ2-5; D might be TRBD2 (6 bases). V was pared by 1 base and J by 4 bases, with 13 bases between. From germline, CDR1 is LGHNA and CDR2 YNFKEQ. The CDR3 totals 15 residues.

This chain links TRBV5-4 with TRBJ2-1; 10 positions match TRBD2. J lost 5 bases, V lost 0 bases, and 5 bases had no gene match. The CDR3 sequence is 16 residues long. Germline assignment: CDR1 SGHNT and CDR2 YYREEE (reference sequence). In DNA, the CDR3 is TGTGCCAGCAGCTTGGGAGCTAGCGGGGGCCACAATGAGCAGTTCTTC. The encoded protein is CASSLGASGGHNEQFF. The entire variable domain, with the rest obtained from reference TRBV5-4 and TRBJ2-1, is as follows: ETGVTQSPTHLIKTRGQQVTLRCSSQSGHNTVSWYQQALGQGPQFIFQYYREEENGRGNFPPRFSGLQFPNYSSELNVNALELDDSALYLCASSLGASGGHNEQFFGPGTRLTVL.

This clonotype was seen a handful of times. The chain carries TRBV19 and TRBJ1-2; no clear D gene. The CDR3 has 14 residues. V shed 2 bases and J shed 4 bases, with 11 bases lying between them. CDR1 is LNHDA, CDR2 SQIVND, per germline (reference sequence). The CDR3 loop is CASSIRAGGYGYTF. In DNA form, the CDR3 reads TGTGCCAGTAGTATACGGGCCGGAGGCTATGGCTACACCTTC.

In this sample, this clonotype turned up many times. The J gene is TRBJ2-3, the V gene TRBV7-2; 16 bases are a match to TRBD2. Losses at the gene ends were 0 bases for V and 5 bases for J; bases not matched to a gene: 8. From germline, CDR1 is SGHTA and CDR2 FQGNSA. CDR3 length: 19 residues. CDR3 DNA: TGTGCCAGCAGCTTAGCGTCGGGACTAGCGGGGGGGCCCGAAGATACGCAGTATTTT. This sequence encodes CASSLASGLAGGPEDTQYF.

This clonotype occurred many times. The V and J genes are TRBV5-1 and TRBJ2-7, with 7 bases identical to TRBD1. The CDR3 totals 16 residues. Losses at the gene ends were 4 bases for V and 6 bases for J; bases not matched to a gene: 16. Germline assignment: CDR1 SGHRS and CDR2 YFSETQ. CDR3 protein: CASSPRQGSALSEQYF. The CDR3 DNA reads as TGCGCCAGCAGCCCTCGACAGGGATCAGCCCTCTCCGAGCAGTACTTC.

V usage is TRBV6-1 and J usage is TRBJ1-2; possibly TRBD1 for D (5 bases). Germline CDR1 reads MNHNS; CDR2 reads SASEGT. V was clipped by 2 bases and J by 6 bases, with 10 bases between them. The CDR3 totals 13 residues. DNA for the CDR3: TGTGCCAGCAGTGAATGGGACGGAGATGGCTACACCTTC. This encodes CASSEWDGDGYTF.